At least ten counts were recorded for the clone carrying this TCR beta chain. The antigen is unknown. Pregnant or lactating patients were excluded, as were those with uncontrolled infection or other autoimmune disease. These data come from a study of T cells in Graves' hyperthyroidism and ophthalmopathy. Amplification targeted TCR beta CDR3 regions from RNA transcripts. The TCR CDR3 was amplified in a first-round RT-PCR using the HTBI primer set. TCRdb analysed the multiplex PCR reads with MiXCR anew, one entry per CDR3 protein. The profile covers around 660,000 distinct CDR3 sequences, with about 45% appearing a single time and about 7.2% taken by the ten largest. Trimming removed 3 bases from V and 6 bases from J; junction bases left unmatched: 5. CDR3 length: 14 amino acids. Germline-derived CDR1 and CDR2 are WSHSY and SAAADI. Study-level results: In the analysis, a 13 V-J model separated ophthalmopathy from stable hyperthyroidism. The model anticipated ophthalmopathy a median about six months pre-onset. Most thyroid clonotypes that were expanded above 0.001 also turned up in blood.

Sequencing used peripheral blood or thyroid tissue (not recorded which). The source of this sequence is an adult man with Graves' disease, either hyperthyroidism or ophthalmopathy (not recorded which). This chain connects TRBV10-2 to TRBJ1-5; 7 bases agree with TRBD1. CDR3 nucleotides: TGCGCCAGCAGTGAAACAGGGGATCTTCAGCCCCAGCATTTT. Amino acids: CASSETGDLQPQHF.